Below, 5 T cell receptor beta chains from the same sample are listed, as sequenced in a study of T cell changes during pregnancy in multiple sclerosis. Sequenced by immunoSEQ multiplex PCR; TCRdb stores in-frame clones only, minus some. Of fewer than 20,000 clones listed, 80% to 90% were seen once; the top ten hold around 7.5%. This material consisted of CD8+ T cells from peripheral blood mononuclear cells, taken in the second trimester of pregnancy. Every receptor here comes from a female donor in good health, enrolled as a control in a pregnancy study.

The V call is TRBV4-2, the J call TRBJ2-1; 8 bases match TRBD2. The trim removed 4 bases at V and 7 bases at J, leaving 6 bases unmatched. Germline values: CDR1 LGHNA, CDR2 YNFKEQ. This CDR3 has 14 amino acids. The CDR3 is CASSLKREKNEQFF. The CDR3 DNA is TGTGCCAGCAGCCTCAAGCGGGAGAAAAATGAGCAGTTCTTC.

V and J are TRBV28 and TRBJ2-3, with D possibly matching TRBD2 (5 bases). Germline loops: CDR1 MDHEN, CDR2 SYDVKM. The CDR3 covers 15 residues. Trimming took off 8 bases at V and 0 bases at J, with 15 bases between the two ends. The CDR3 nucleotides are TGTGCCAGCTTGTTACGGACTTCTAGCACAGATACGCAGTATTTT. Amino acid sequence: CASLLRTSSTDTQYF.

V usage is TRBV27 and J usage is TRBJ2-1; 10 nucleotides align to TRBD2. The CDR3 is 15 amino acids. The trim removed 4 bases at V and 4 bases at J, leaving 4 bases unmatched. The germline V gene has CDR1 MNHEY and CDR2 SMNVEV (reference sequence). The CDR3 DNA reads TGTGCCAGCAGTTCCCCGGGACTAGCGTACAATGAGCAGTTCTTC. It encodes CASSSPGLAYNEQFF.

The V gene is TRBV10-2, the J gene TRBJ2-1; the match to TRBD2 covers 10 bases. CDR1 is WSHSY and CDR2 is SAAADI in the germline V gene. V lost 4 bases, J lost 7 bases, and 7 bases stayed unmatched. The CDR3 is made up of 15 amino acids. CDR3 bases: TGCGCCAGCAGTGTGAGCGGGGGGGCCCGAAATGAGCAGTTCTTC. This gives the protein CASSVSGGARNEQFF.

The chain has TRBV9 and TRBJ2-1; D gene unclear. The germline V gene has CDR1 SGDLS and CDR2 YYNGEE. The CDR3 consists of 14 residues. V lost 0 bases and J lost 5, with 9 bases in between. DNA of the CDR3: TGTGCCAGCAGCGTAGGGAGCTTCCACAATGAGCAGTTCTTC. It yields the protein CASSVGSFHNEQFF.